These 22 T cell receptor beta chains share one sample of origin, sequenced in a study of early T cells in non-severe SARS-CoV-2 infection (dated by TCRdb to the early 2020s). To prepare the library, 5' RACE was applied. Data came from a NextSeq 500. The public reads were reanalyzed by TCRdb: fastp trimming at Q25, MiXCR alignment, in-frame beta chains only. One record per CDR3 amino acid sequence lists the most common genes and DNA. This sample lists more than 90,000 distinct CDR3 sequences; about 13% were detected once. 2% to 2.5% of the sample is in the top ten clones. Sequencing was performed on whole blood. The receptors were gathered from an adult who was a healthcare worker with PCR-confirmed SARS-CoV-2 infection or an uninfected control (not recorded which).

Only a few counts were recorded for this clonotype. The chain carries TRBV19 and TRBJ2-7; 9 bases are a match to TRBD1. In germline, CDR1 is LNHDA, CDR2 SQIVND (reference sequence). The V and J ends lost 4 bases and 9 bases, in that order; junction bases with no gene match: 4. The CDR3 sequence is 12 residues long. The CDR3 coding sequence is TGTGCCAGTAGTACGACAGGGGGTGTGCAGTACTTC. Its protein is CASSTTGGVQYF.

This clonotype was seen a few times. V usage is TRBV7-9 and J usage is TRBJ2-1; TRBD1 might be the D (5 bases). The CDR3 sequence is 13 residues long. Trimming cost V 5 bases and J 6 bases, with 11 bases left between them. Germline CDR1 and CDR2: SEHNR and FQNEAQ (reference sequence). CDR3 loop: CASSVSRGNEQFF. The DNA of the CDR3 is TGTGCCAGCAGCGTGTCTAGGGGCAATGAGCAGTTCTTC.

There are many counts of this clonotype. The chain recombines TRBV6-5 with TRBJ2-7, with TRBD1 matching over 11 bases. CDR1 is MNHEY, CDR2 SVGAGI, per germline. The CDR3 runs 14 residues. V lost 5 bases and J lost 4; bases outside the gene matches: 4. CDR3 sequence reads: CASSIGQGAYEQYF. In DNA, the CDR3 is TGTGCCAGCAGTATAGGACAGGGGGCTTACGAGCAGTACTTC.

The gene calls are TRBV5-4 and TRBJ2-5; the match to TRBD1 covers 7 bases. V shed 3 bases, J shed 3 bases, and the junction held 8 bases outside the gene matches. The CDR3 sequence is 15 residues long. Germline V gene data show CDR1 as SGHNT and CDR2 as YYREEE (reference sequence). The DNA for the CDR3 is TGTGCCAGCAGCTCGGGACAGCGTACCGAAGAGACCCAGTACTTC. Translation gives CASSSGQRTEETQYF.

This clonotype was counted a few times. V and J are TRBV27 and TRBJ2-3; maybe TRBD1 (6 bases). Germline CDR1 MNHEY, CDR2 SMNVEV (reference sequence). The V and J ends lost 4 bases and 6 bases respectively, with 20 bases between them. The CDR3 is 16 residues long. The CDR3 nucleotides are TGTGCCAGCAGTTGGGGGCAGGGGCTAGGGGACGATACGCAGTATTTT. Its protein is CASSWGQGLGDDTQYF.

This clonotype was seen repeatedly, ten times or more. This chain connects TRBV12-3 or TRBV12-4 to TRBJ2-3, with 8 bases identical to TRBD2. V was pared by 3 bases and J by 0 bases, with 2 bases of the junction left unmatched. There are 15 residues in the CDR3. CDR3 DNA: TGTGCCAGCAGTTTTAGCGGGGCTAGCACAGATACGCAGTATTTT. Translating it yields CASSFSGASTDTQYF.

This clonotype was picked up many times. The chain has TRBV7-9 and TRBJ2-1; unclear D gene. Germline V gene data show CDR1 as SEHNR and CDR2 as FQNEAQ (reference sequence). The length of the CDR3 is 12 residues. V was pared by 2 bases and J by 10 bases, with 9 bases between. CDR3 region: CASSLTWAEQFF. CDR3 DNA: TGTGCCAGCAGCTTAACCTGGGCCGAGCAGTTCTTC.

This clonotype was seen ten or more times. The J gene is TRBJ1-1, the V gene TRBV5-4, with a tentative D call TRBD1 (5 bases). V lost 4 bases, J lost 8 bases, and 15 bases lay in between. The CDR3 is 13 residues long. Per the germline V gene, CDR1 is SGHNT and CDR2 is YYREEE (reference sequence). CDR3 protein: CASSGAPRDEAFF. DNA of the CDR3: TGTGCCAGCAGCGGGGCCCCTCGGGACGAAGCTTTCTTT.

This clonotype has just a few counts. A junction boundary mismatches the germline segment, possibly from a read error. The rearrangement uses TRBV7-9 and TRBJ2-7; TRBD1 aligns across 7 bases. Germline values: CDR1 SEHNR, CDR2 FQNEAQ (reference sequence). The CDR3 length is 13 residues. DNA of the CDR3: TGTGCCAGCAGCTTAGGAGCTACAGGGGCGCTCGACTTC. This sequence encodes CASSLGATGALDF.

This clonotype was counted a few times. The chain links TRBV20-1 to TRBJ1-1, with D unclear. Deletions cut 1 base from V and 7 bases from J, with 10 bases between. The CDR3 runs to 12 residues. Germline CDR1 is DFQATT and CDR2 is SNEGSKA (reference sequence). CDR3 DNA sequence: TGCAGTGCTAGAGTCACGGGAAATGAAGCTTTCTTT. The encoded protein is CSARVTGNEAFF.

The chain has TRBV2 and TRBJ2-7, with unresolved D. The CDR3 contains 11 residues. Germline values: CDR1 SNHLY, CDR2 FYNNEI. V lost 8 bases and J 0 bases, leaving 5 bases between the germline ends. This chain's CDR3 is CASGSSYEQYF. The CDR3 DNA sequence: TGTGCCAGCGGAAGCTCCTACGAGCAGTACTTC.

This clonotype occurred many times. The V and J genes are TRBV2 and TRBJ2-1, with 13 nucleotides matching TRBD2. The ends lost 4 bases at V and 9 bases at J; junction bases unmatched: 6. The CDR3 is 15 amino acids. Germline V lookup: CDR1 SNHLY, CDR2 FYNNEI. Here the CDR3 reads CASSGTSGGAGEQFF. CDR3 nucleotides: TGTGCCAGCAGTGGCACTAGCGGGGGGGCCGGTGAGCAGTTCTTC.

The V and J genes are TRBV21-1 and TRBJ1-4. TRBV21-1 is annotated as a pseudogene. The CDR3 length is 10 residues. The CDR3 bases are TGTGCCAGCAGGGGGGAAAAACTGTTTTTT. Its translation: CASRGEKLFF.

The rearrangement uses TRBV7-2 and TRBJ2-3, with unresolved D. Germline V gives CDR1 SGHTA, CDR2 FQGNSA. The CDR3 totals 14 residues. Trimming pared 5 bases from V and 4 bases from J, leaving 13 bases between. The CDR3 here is CASSRLVGADTQYF. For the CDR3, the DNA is TGTGCCAGCAGCCGTTTGGTTGGGGCAGATACGCAGTATTTT.

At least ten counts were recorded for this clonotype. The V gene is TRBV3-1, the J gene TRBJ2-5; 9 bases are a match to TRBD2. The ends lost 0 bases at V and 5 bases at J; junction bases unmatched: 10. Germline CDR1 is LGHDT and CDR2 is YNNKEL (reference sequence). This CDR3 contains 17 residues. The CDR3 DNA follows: TGTGCCAGCAGCCAAGATTTCGGCTTTAGCGGGGGTGAGACCCAGTACTTC. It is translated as CASSQDFGFSGGETQYF.

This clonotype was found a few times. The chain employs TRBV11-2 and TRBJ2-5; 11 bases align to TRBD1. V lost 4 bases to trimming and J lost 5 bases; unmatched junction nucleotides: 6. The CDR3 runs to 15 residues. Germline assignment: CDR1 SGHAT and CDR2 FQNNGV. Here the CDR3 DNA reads TGTGCCAGCAGCTCCGGACAGGGGGCTTCGGAGACCCAGTACTTC. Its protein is CASSSGQGASETQYF.

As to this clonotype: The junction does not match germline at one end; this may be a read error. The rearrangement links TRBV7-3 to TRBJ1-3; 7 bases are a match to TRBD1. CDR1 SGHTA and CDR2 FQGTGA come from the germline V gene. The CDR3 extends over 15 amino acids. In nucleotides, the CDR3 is TGTGCCAGCAGCTTTGGACAGGAGACTGGAAACACCATATATTTC. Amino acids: CASSFGQETGNTIYF.

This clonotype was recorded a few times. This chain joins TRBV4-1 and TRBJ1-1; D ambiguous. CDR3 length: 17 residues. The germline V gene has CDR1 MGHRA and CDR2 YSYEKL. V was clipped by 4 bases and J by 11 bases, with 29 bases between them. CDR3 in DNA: TGCGCCAGCAGCCTGGGCTTGGGTGGCCTTCGGAAGACGGATGCTTTCTTT. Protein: CASSLGLGGLRKTDAFF.

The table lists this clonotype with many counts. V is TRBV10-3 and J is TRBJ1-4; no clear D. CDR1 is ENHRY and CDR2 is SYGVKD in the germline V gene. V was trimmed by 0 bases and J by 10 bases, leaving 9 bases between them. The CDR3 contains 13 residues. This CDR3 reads CAISESGEGKLFF. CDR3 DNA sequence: TGTGCCATCAGTGAGTCGGGTGAGGGAAAACTGTTTTTT.

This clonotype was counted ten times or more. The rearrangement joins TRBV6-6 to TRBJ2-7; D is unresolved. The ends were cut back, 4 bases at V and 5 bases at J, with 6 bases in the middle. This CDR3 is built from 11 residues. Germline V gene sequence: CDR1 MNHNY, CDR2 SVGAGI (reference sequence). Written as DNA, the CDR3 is TGTGCCAGCAGTTGGCTGGACGAGCAGTACTTC. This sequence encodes CASSWLDEQYF.

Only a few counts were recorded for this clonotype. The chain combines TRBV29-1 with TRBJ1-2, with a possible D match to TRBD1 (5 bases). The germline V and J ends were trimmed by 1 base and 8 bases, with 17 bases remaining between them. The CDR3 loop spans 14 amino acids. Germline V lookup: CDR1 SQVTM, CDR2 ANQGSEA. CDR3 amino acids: CSVEASRGAGGYTF. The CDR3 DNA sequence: TGCAGCGTTGAAGCCTCGAGGGGCGCGGGAGGCTACACCTTC.

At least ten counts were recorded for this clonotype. CDR3: CASSHGALENSPLHF. The CDR3 DNA sequence: TGTGCCAGCAGCCACGGGGCACTCGAAAATTCACCCCTCCACTTT. The chain carries TRBV7-2 and TRBJ1-6, with a possible D match to TRBD1 (5 bases). The CDR3 length is 15 residues. V shed 5 bases and J shed 7 bases, with 15 bases lying between them. Germline loops: CDR1 SGHTA, CDR2 FQGNSA.